The 7 T cell receptor beta chains listed next were all sequenced from one sample in a study of control samples from healthy donors and cancer patients. The method was immunoSEQ multiplex PCR; TCRdb's version includes in-frame clones alone and lacks a portion of them. The sample shows 95,000 to 150,000 clones, roughly 84% of them seen only once. Sequencing used blood. These receptors all come from a man aged 40-49 years in good health.

V gene TRBV25-1 combines with J gene TRBJ1-6, with 9 positions matching TRBD1. Germline V CDR1 and CDR2: MGHDK, SYGVNS. CDR3 length: 17 residues. J gave up 10 bases and V 5 bases, and 15 bases lay outside the gene matches. The CDR3 reads CASSPLGTGSSRSPLHF. The CDR3 DNA reads as TGTGCCAGCAGTCCACTGGGGACAGGGAGCAGCAGATCACCCCTCCACTTT.

V usage is TRBV20-1 and J usage is TRBJ2-1, with D perhaps matching TRBD1 (6 bases). The CDR3 is 11 residues long. Per the germline V gene, CDR1 is DFQATT and CDR2 is SNEGSKA (reference sequence). Trimming took off 6 bases at V and 10 bases at J, with 13 bases between the two ends. The CDR3 loop reads CSAPTGLEQFF. In DNA, the CDR3 is TGCAGTGCACCCACAGGGTTAGAGCAGTTCTTC.

The chain combines TRBV30 with TRBJ2-3; tentatively, D is TRBD2 (6 bases). Trimming took 3 bases from V and 5 from J, leaving 9 bases between them. Germline V gene lookup returns CDR1 GTSNPN and CDR2 SVGIG (reference sequence). The CDR3 sequence is 12 residues long. CDR3 sequence reads: CAWSPGRDTQYF. The CDR3 coding sequence is TGTGCCTGGAGCCCCGGGAGAGATACGCAGTATTTT.

This clone has a handful of counts. This rearrangement joins TRBV19 to TRBJ1-6, with 8 positions matching TRBD1. The CDR3 is 15 residues long. Germline CDR1 reads LNHDA; CDR2 reads SQIVND (reference sequence). With V trimmed by 5 bases and J by 9 bases, 9 bases remained unmatched. The CDR3 DNA reads as TGTGCCAGTAGTTCGTCCGGGACAGGCGTTTCACCCCTCCACTTT. Translating gives CASSSSGTGVSPLHF.

The rearrangement links TRBV5-6 to TRBJ2-5; D is ambiguous. The V and J ends lost 0 bases and 5 bases respectively, with 11 bases between them. The CDR3 contains 14 residues. Germline V gene data show CDR1 as SGHDT and CDR2 as YYEEEE. CDR3 sequence reads: CASSLEQFGETQYF. Here the CDR3 DNA reads TGTGCCAGCAGCTTGGAACAGTTTGGGGAGACCCAGTACTTC.

The rearrangement joins TRBV12-5 to TRBJ1-3; D remains unclear. Trimming removed 1 base from V and 3 bases from J, with 16 bases in between. The CDR3 consists of 17 residues. Looked up from germline, CDR1 is LGHNT and CDR2 is FRNRAP. The CDR3 loop is CASGLDKGSFGGNTIYF. CDR3 DNA sequence: TGTGCTAGTGGTTTGGACAAGGGCAGCTTTGGTGGAAACACCATATATTTT.

V and J are TRBV4-1 and TRBJ2-1, with TRBD1 matching 7 bases. The CDR3 consists of 13 residues. Germline V lookup: CDR1 MGHRA, CDR2 YSYEKL. Unmatched junction bases numbered 3, after V lost 6 bases and J lost 4 bases. CDR3 amino acids: CASSGQVYNEQFF. CDR3 nucleotide sequence: TGCGCCAGCAGTGGACAGGTTTACAATGAGCAGTTCTTC.